These T cell receptor beta chains were read from a single sample in a study of human T cells and chemical hapten exposure. TCRdb ran MiXCR on the reads and lists one entry per CDR3 protein. The sample has 100,000 to 150,000 distinct CDR3 sequences, 8.5% seen once; the top ten hold roughly 1.5%. Sequenced material: whole blood. The receptors were sampled from a human donor in good health. Some clones in this sample may be carry-over from other donors' samples. CDR3s include the opening cysteine and the closing phenylalanine or tryptophan. D genes are given only for firm matches. Only part of the rows carry a size: once, few, many, or a class if the clone is expanded.

J | V | size | D | DNA | CDR3
TRBJ1-5 | TRBV6-1 | - | TRBD1 | TGTGCCAGCAGCCTAGGACAGGGAGTAGGCAATCAGCCCCAGCATTTT | CASSLGQGVGNQPQHF
TRBJ2-7 | TRBV2 | few | TRBD2 | TGTGCCAGCAGTGGGAGGCCATCACCCCTCTCGCCCGCTAGCGGGAAGTACGAGCAGTACTTC | CASSGRPSPLSPASGKYEQYF
TRBJ2-7 | TRBV6-1 | - | TRBD1 | TGTGCCAGTTCCCCAGGGGGAAATTCTTACGAGCAGTACTTC | CASSPGGNSYEQYF
TRBJ2-6 | TRBV29-1 | - | TRBD1 | TGCAGCGTTGTTACAGGGGCTGGGGCCAACGTCCTGACTTTC | CSVVTGAGANVLTF
TRBJ1-4 | TRBV4-1 | - | TRBD1 | TGCGCCAGCAGCCGAGCTCAGGGGGCAGGGAATGAAAAACTGTTTTTT | CASSRAQGAGNEKLFF
TRBJ1-1 | TRBV14 | - | - | TGTGCCAGCAGCCCCCACGTGAAGGTGAACACTGAAGCTTTCTTT | CASSPHVKVNTEAFF
TRBJ1-5 | TRBV19 | few | - | TGTGCCATTTCGCCCAGGGGTAATCAGCCCCAGCATTTT | CAISPRGNQPQHF
TRBJ2-6 | TRBV9 | few | - | TGTGCCAGCAGCGATCCACTTAACTCTGGGGCCAACGTCCTGACTTTC | CASSDPLNSGANVLTF
TRBJ2-7 | TRBV9 | many | - | TGTGCCAGCAGCGTAAATGGGCAGGACCACGAGCAGTACTTC | CASSVNGQDHEQYF
TRBJ1-2 | TRBV3-1 | few | TRBD1 | TGTGCCAGCAGCCAAGAGGGGACAGGGAACTATGGCTACACCTTC | CASSQEGTGNYGYTF
TRBJ2-3 | TRBV20-1 | - | TRBD2 | TGCAGTGCTAGAGATCCGACTAGCGGGTTCACAGATACGCAGTATTTT | CSARDPTSGFTDTQYF
TRBJ1-1 | TRBV3-1 | many | - | TGTGCCAGCAGCCAAGAATGGAGGGCCACTGAAGCTTTCTTT | CASSQEWRATEAFF
TRBJ1-2 | TRBV9 | many | - | TGTGCCAGCAGCGCCCCTCAAGGGGCTGGCTATGGCTACACCTTC | CASSAPQGAGYGYTF
TRBJ1-5 | TRBV12-5 | many | TRBD1 | TGTGCTAGTGGTCCACGGACAGGGGAGGGGCCCCAGCATTTT | CASGPRTGEGPQHF
TRBJ2-2 | TRBV11-3 | many | - | TGTGCCAGCAGCTTAGTGACAGGAGGCGGCGGGGAGCTGTTTTTT | CASSLVTGGGGELFF
TRBJ1-3 | TRBV6-6 | - | - | TGTGCCAGCAGTTACACCGGGGCTGGAAACACCATATATTTT | CASSYTGAGNTIYF
TRBJ1-5 | TRBV6-5 | many | TRBD1 | TGTGCCAGCAGTACAGGGGGAGTTTCGAGCAATCAGCCCCAGCATTTT | CASSTGGVSSNQPQHF
TRBJ2-1 | TRBV12-3/TRBV12-4 | many | - | TGTGCCAGCAGTTTAGAAGGAGCATACAATGAGCAGTTCTTC | CASSLEGAYNEQFF
TRBJ2-2 | TRBV6-5 | - | - | TGTGCCAGCAGTTACTTTCCCTGGAACACCGGGGAGCTGTTTTTT | CASSYFPWNTGELFF
TRBJ1-5 | TRBV6-2/TRBV6-3 | many | TRBD1 | TGTGCCAGCGGTGAACAGGGGACTTATCAGCCCCAGCATTTT | CASGEQGTYQPQHF
TRBJ2-3 | TRBV3-1 | few | - | TGTGCCAGCAGCCAAGTAGGTCGGGGCCTCACAGATACGCAGTATTTT | CASSQVGRGLTDTQYF
TRBJ2-1 | TRBV27 | many | TRBD2 | TGTGCCAGCAGAGAGGGGACTAGCGGGGGGGTCCAGGAGCAGTTCTTC | CASREGTSGGVQEQFF
TRBJ2-1 | TRBV20-1 | few | - | TGCAGTGCTAGGCGCGGGGAGAAGTACAATGAGCAGTTCTTC | CSARRGEKYNEQFF
TRBJ1-5 | TRBV20-1 | few | TRBD1 | TGCAGTGCTAGATTGGACAGGGACAATCAGCCCCAGCATTTT | CSARLDRDNQPQHF
TRBJ1-1 | TRBV27 | many | - | TGTGCCAGCAGTCTCGGGCCCGGCTCGATGGCTTTCTTT | CASSLGPGSMAFF
TRBJ2-2 | TRBV20-1 | - | TRBD2 | TGCAGTGCTAGTCCCTCTAGCGGGGGACACCGGTGGGAGCTGTTTTTT | CSASPSSGGHRWELFF
TRBJ1-4 | TRBV6-2/TRBV6-3 | many | - | TGTGCCAGCAGTGACGCCGCGGATGAAAAACTGTTTTTT | CASSDAADEKLFF
TRBJ1-1 | TRBV5-6 | few | - | TGTGCCAGCAGCGTCACGTTGAACACTGAAGCTTTCTTT | CASSVTLNTEAFF
TRBJ2-1 | TRBV14 | - | TRBD1 | TGTGCCAGCAGCCTCATCGGGACAGGGTCTGGGCAGTTCTTC | CASSLIGTGSGQFF
TRBJ2-6 | TRBV27 | many | - | TGTGCCAGCAGTTTCGCTGGGGGGACGGCAGGGGCCAACGTCCTGACTTTC | CASSFAGGTAGANVLTF
TRBJ2-1 | TRBV7-9 | few | TRBD1 | TGTGCCAGCAGCTCTGGGGGCCAGGGACAGGGGCCCCATGAGCAGTTCTTC | CASSSGGQGQGPHEQFF
TRBJ2-7 | TRBV4-2 | - | - | TGTGCCAGCAGCCAAGAGCAAGATGTCGAGCAGTACTTC | CASSQEQDVEQYF
TRBJ2-3 | TRBV9 | many | - | TGTGCCAGCAGCGTTGGAGCGGACACAGATACGCAGTATTTT | CASSVGADTDTQYF
TRBJ2-7 | TRBV20-1 | many | TRBD2 | TGCAGTGCTAGAGGGGAGGGCGCCTACGAGCAGTACTTC | CSARGEGAYEQYF
TRBJ1-1 | TRBV27 | many | - | TGTGCCAGCAGTTCTTGGGGGGGCACTGAAGCTTTCTTT | CASSSWGGTEAFF
TRBJ1-2 | TRBV25-1 | few | - | TGTGCCAGCAGTGCATCACCGGACCCTAACTATGGCTACACCTTC | CASSASPDPNYGYTF
TRBJ2-2 | TRBV5-1 | few | TRBD2 | TGCGCCAGCAGCAGAGGGACTAGCGGGACCACCGGGGAGCTGTTTTTT | CASSRGTSGTTGELFF
TRBJ2-3 | TRBV6-4 | many | TRBD2 | TGTGCCAGCAGTGGAGAGGGCGGGAGTACAGATACGCAGTATTTT | CASSGEGGSTDTQYF
TRBJ2-1 | TRBV10-1 | - | TRBD2 | TGCGCCAGCAGTATGACTAGCGGGAGGGTCGGGGACAATGAGCAGTTCTTC | CASSMTSGRVGDNEQFF
TRBJ1-3 | TRBV18 | many | - | TGTGCCAGCTCACCACCGGTCGGGTCTGGAAACACCATATATTTT | CASSPPVGSGNTIYF
TRBJ2-4 | TRBV5-5 | many | TRBD1 | TGTGCCAGCAGCTTAGCCCCGACAGGGTTGAACATTCAGTACTTC | CASSLAPTGLNIQYF
TRBJ1-6 | TRBV6-5 | many | TRBD1 | TGTGCCAGCAGTAAAGGGGGCCTAGTACCCCAACCCCTCCACTTT | CASSKGGLVPQPLHF
TRBJ2-2 | TRBV4-3 | - | - | TGCGCCAGCAGCCAAGATACCTCCGGGGAGCTGTTTTTT | CASSQDTSGELFF
TRBJ1-1 | TRBV5-1 | few | - | TGCGCCAGCAGTTTTCGGCAGCGGAACACTGAAGCTTTCTTT | CASSFRQRNTEAFF
TRBJ2-7 | TRBV7-9 | many | TRBD2 | TGTGCCAGCAGCTTTAGCGGGGGGGCCTTAGGCGAGCAGTACTTC | CASSFSGGALGEQYF
TRBJ2-7 | TRBV27 | many | TRBD1 | TGTGCCAGCCGCCGGGACAGCTTATACGAGCAGTACTTC | CASRRDSLYEQYF
TRBJ1-1 | TRBV6-5 | - | - | TGTGCCACCAGCACGGGGGGAACTGAAGCTTTCTTT | CATSTGGTEAFF
TRBJ2-7 | TRBV25-1 | many | TRBD2 | TGTGCCAGCAGTGAATCCGGGACTAGGGAAGGTGAGCAGTACTTC | CASSESGTREGEQYF
TRBJ2-3 | TRBV11-2 | few | - | TGTGCCAGCAGCTTAGATGGGACACGAGGCACAGATACGCAGTATTTT | CASSLDGTRGTDTQYF
TRBJ1-1 | TRBV12-3/TRBV12-4 | many | - | TGTGCCAGCAGACAGGGAGTGAACACTGAAGCTTTCTTT | CASRQGVNTEAFF
TRBJ1-6 | TRBV5-6 | many | - | TGTGCCAGCAGCTTGTGGTCAGGGCGGTCACCCCTCCACTTT | CASSLWSGRSPLHF
TRBJ2-5 | TRBV14 | many | - | TGTGCCAGCAGCCAAGATCCGCTCGACTGGAGGAGAGAGACCCAGTACTTC | CASSQDPLDWRRETQYF
TRBJ1-2 | TRBV18 | many | - | TGTGCCAGCTCACCGTCCACATCAGACTCCTATGGCTACACCTTC | CASSPSTSDSYGYTF
TRBJ2-1 | TRBV11-1 | many | TRBD2 | TGTGCCAGCAGGCGGACTAGCGGGAGGGCCCTGAATGAGCAGTTCTTC | CASRRTSGRALNEQFF
TRBJ1-1 | TRBV11-2 | many | - | TGTGCCAGCAGCTTCGGGCCCACTGAAGCTTTCTTT | CASSFGPTEAFF
TRBJ2-7 | TRBV6-5 | few | TRBD1 | TGTGCCAGCAGAGAAGGGACAGGGGTTCCCGAGCAGTACTTC | CASREGTGVPEQYF
TRBJ2-7 | TRBV3-1 | many | - | TGTGCCAGCAGCCCGATCACTGAGTCCTACGAGCAGTACTTC | CASSPITESYEQYF
TRBJ2-5 | TRBV12-3/TRBV12-4 | few | - | TGTGCCAGCAGTAGCGCAACGACCCAGTACTTC | CASSSATTQYF
TRBJ2-1 | TRBV6-2/TRBV6-3 | - | - | TGTGCCAGCAGTTACCCGAGCGGGCTAGCTACCTACAATGAGCAGTTCTTC | CASSYPSGLATYNEQFF
TRBJ2-5 | TRBV18 | many | - | TGTGCCAGCTCACCACGGGCCAGGGTTGAAGAGACCCAGTACTTC | CASSPRARVEETQYF